This T cell receptor (beta chain) was recovered during a study of T cell responses to AZD1222 COVID-19 vaccine. The ends lost 6 bases at V and 1 base at J; junction bases unmatched: 1. Germline values: CDR1 ENHRY, CDR2 SYGVKD. The CDR3 extends over 15 amino acids. The study's findings and limits: Spike-specific TCR breadth and depth rose after two AZD1222 doses. Clonal diversity was possibly underestimated, and white British individuals and females predominated among donors.

Worth noting for this clone: Its target is unknown.

Assay: immunoSEQ multiplex PCR; the TCRdb copy retains only in-frame clones and omits some. The sample has roughly 120,000 clones; more than 85% are singletons. This receptor was identified in an adult in good health. The chain employs TRBV10-3 and TRBJ2-5; 14 bases match TRBD2. The sequencing here drew on peripheral blood, taken on day 0 of AZD1222 vaccination. The CDR3 spells CAIRGTSGSQETQYF. In DNA, the CDR3 is TGTGCCATCAGGGGGACTAGCGGGAGCCAAGAGACCCAGTACTTC.